This T cell receptor (beta chain) was sequenced for a study of CD8 T cells in Susac syndrome. Sequencing of TCR beta was carried out in blood CD8+ and CD4+ T cells. FACS was used to enrich TEMRA cells, whereas the CD8+ and CD4+ T cells were obtained by negative isolation. RNA in amounts of roughly 0.5 to 1 ug was reverse transcribed with random hexamers. A multiplex approach, immunoSEQ multiplex PCR, amplified TCR beta CDR3 across 54 Vbeta and 13 Jbeta. TCRdb used MiXCR to reprocess the immunoSEQ multiplex PCR reads, holding one entry per CDR3 protein. The sample records under 200,000 distinct CDR3 sequences, about 95% being singletons. This CDR3 contains 14 residues. V lost 4 bases, J lost 0 bases, and 9 bases lay in between. Per the germline V gene, CDR1 is LNHDA and CDR2 is SQIVND (reference sequence).

The origin of this receptor is a human donor with multiple sclerosis. The sequencing input was CD8+ T cells from PBMCs. The V and J genes are TRBV19 and TRBJ1-1; no reliable D call. The CDR3 protein is CASSTDRLNTEAFF. The CDR3 DNA sequence: TGTGCCAGTAGTACGGACCGACTGAACACTGAAGCTTTCTTT.